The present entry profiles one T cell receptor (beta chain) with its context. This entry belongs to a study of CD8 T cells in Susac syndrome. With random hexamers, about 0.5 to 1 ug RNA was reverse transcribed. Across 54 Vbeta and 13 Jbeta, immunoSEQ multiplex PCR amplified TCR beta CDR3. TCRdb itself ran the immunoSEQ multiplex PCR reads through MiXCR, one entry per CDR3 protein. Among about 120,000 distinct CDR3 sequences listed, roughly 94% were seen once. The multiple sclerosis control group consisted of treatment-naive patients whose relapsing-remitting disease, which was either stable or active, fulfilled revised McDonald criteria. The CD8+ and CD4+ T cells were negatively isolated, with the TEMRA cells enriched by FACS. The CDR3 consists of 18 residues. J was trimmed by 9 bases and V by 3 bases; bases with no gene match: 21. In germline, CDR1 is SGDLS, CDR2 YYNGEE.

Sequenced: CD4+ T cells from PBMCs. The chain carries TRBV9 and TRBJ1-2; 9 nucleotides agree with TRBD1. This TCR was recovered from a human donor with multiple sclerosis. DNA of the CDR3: TGTGCCAGCAGCGCCGGTCCCGGGACAGGGTCCTTTGAGGATCGCTACACCTTC. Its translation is CASSAGPGTGSFEDRYTF.